This T cell receptor (beta chain) was sequenced in a study of molecular identifiers for immune sequencing clone quantification. A note on this clonotype: Its antigen is not known.

Study-wide findings and caveats: Under 1% of molecules in naive cells, but over 98% of effector molecules, belonged to clones above 20 RNA copies.

This CDR3 comprises 16 residues. J gave up 4 bases and V 7 bases, and 10 bases lay outside the gene matches. The germline gives CDR1 MNHEY, CDR2 SVGEGT. Previously described methods and listed TCR primers were used for bulk TCR libraries. TCRdb recomputed calls from the PCR reads with MiXCR, one row per CDR3 protein. The table includes more than 550,000 distinct CDR3 sequences, roughly 27% detected once. The clonotype comes from a human donor in good health. Some libraries in this study had Jurkat cell RNA spiked in. This chain uses TRBV6-2 or TRBV6-3 with TRBJ2-1, with 10 bases matching TRBD2. The sample was naive CD8+ T cells from blood, with Jurkat cell RNA spiked in. Sample subset: FACS-sorted CD8+CD4-CCR7+CD45RA+ naive T cells. CDR3 region: CASTPSPAGGYNEQFF. The CDR3 bases are TGTGCCAGCACCCCCAGTCCAGCGGGGGGGTACAATGAGCAGTTCTTC.